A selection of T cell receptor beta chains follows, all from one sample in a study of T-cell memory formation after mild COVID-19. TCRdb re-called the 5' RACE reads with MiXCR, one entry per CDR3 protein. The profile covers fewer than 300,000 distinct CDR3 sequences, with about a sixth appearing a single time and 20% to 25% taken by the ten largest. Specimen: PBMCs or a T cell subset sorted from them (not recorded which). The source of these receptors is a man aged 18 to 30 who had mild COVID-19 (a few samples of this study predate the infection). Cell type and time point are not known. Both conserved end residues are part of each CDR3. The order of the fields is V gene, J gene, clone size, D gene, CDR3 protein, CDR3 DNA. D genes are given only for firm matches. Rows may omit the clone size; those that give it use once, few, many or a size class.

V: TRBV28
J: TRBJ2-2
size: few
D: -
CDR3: CASSFPSGELFF
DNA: TGTGCCAGCAGTTTCCCCTCCGGGGAGCTGTTTTTT

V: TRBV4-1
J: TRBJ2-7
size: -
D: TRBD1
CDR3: CATGTGGDEQYF
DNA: TGCGCCACCGGGACAGGGGGCGACGAGCAGTACTTC

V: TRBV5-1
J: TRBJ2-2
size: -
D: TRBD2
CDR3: CASSPTSPPGELFF
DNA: TGCGCCAGCAGCCCGACTAGCCCCCCCGGGGAGCTGTTTTTT

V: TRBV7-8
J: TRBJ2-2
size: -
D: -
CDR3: CASSKPGVATGELFF
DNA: TGTGCCAGCAGCAAGCCGGGGGTGGCCACCGGGGAGCTGTTTTTT

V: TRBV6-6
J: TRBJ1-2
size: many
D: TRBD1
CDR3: CASSRDSYGYTF
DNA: TGTGCCAGCAGTCGGGACAGCTATGGCTACACCTTC

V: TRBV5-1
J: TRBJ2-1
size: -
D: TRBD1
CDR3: CASSSSGTGTSEQFF
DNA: TGCGCCAGCAGCAGCTCCGGGACAGGGACCAGTGAGCAGTTCTTC

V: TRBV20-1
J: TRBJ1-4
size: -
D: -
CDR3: CSASGRVNEKLFF
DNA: TGCAGTGCTAGCGGACGGGTTAATGAAAAACTGTTTTTT

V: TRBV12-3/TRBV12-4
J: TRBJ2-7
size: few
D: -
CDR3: CASRTNAGSYEQYF
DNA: TGTGCCAGCAGAACTAACGCCGGCTCCTACGAGCAGTACTTC

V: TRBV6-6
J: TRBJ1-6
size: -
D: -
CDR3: CASSYTLLLSLHF
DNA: TGTGCCAGCAGTTACACCCTACTGTTGTCCCTCCACTTT

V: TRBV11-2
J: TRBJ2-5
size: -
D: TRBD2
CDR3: CASSLVSGNQETQYF
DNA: TGTGCCAGCAGCTTAGTTAGCGGGAACCAAGAGACCCAGTACTTC

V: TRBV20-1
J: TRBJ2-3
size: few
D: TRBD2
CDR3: CSASSGGPTDTQYF
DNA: TGCAGTGCCAGCAGCGGGGGGCCTACAGATACGCAGTATTTT

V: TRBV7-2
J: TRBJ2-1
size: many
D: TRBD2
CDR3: CASSPGTSDYNEQFF
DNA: TGTGCCAGCAGCCCCGGGACTAGCGACTACAATGAGCAGTTCTTC

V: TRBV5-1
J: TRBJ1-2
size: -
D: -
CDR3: CDSSLEAYPGYGYTF
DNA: TGCGACAGCAGCTTGGAGGCTTACCCGGGCTACGGCTACACCTTC

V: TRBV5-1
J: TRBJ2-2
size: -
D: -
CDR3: CASSLPGTGELFF
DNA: TGCGCCAGCAGCTTGCCGGGAACCGGGGAGCTGTTTTTT

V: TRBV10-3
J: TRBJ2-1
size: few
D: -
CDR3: CAISESGTGYNEQFF
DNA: TGTGCCATCAGTGAGTCAGGGACTGGATACAATGAGCAGTTCTTC

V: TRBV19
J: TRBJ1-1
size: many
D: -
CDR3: CASGRGTEAFF
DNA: TGTGCCAGTGGACGTGGTACTGAAGCTTTCTTT

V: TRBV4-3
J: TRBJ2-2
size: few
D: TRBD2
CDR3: CASSPITSGGSDTGELFF
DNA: TGCGCCAGCAGCCCTATCACTAGCGGGGGGTCGGACACCGGGGAGCTGTTTTTT

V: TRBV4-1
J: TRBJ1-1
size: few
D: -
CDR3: CASSGRTMNTEAFF
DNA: TGCGCCAGCAGCGGACGAACGATGAACACTGAAGCTTTCTTT

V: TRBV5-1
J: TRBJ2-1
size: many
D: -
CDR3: CASSLVGLAPNEQFF
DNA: TGCGCCAGCAGCTTGGTAGGGCTAGCACCCAATGAGCAGTTCTTC

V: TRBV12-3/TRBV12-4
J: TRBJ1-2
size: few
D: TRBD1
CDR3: CASSFYRGVDGYTF
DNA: TGTGCCAGCAGTTTTTACAGGGGAGTGGATGGCTACACCTTC

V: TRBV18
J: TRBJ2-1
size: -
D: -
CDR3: CASSPPDGNYNEQFF
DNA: TGTGCCAGCTCACCACCCGACGGAAACTACAATGAGCAGTTCTTC

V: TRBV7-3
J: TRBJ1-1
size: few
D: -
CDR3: CASSHLSLVDSLNTEAFF
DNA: TGTGCCAGCAGCCACCTCTCCCTCGTTGACAGCCTGAACACTGAAGCTTTCTTT

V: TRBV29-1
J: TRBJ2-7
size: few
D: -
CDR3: CSVAEDNSYEQYF
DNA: TGCAGCGTTGCAGAGGACAACTCCTACGAGCAGTACTTC

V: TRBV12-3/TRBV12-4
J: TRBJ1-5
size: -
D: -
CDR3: CASSRGQIEYQPQHF
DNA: TGTGCCAGCAGCCGCGGACAGATTGAGTATCAGCCCCAGCATTTT

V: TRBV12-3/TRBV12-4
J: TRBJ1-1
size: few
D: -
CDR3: CASSLSSGGTEAFF
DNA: TGTGCCAGCAGTTTAAGCTCCGGAGGGACTGAAGCTTTCTTT

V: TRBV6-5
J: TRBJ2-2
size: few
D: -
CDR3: CASSYGGVNTGELFF
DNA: TGTGCCAGCAGTTACGGCGGGGTGAACACCGGGGAGCTGTTTTTT

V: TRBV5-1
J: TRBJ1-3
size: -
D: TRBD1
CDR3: CASSRDSGNTIYF
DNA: TGCGCCAGCAGCCGGGACAGTGGAAACACCATATATTTT

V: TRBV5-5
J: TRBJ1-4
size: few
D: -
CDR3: CASSSTDLNEKLFF
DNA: TGTGCCAGCAGCTCGACAGACCTTAATGAAAAACTGTTTTTT

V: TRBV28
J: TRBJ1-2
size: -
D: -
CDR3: CASGMSYGYTF
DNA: TGTGCCAGCGGAATGAGCTATGGCTACACCTTC

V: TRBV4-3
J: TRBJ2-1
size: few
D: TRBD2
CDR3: CASSQLTSGKYNEQFF
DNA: TGCGCCAGCAGCCAATTGACTAGCGGGAAATACAATGAGCAGTTCTTC

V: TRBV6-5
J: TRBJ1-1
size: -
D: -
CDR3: CASSYSGQIAPLF
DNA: TGTGCCAGCAGTTACTCAGGGCAGATCGCCCCCCTCTTT

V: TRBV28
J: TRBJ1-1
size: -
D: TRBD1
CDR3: CASRDRNTEAFF
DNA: TGTGCCAGCCGGGACAGGAACACTGAAGCTTTCTTT